This T cell receptor (beta chain) was recorded in a study of Ad26.COV2.S vaccination and SARS-CoV-2 variants. Profiled with immunoSEQ multiplex PCR; TCRdb holds only in-frame clones, not every one. The sample yields roughly 380,000 clones, around 83% seen once. This clone came up once. What it binds is unknown. As to treatment: 15 to 20 received Ad26.COV2.S at low or high dose, single or two shots; several received placebo; per-sample allocation not given. Samples came from day 63 after the first vaccine or placebo injection. V lost 5 bases, J lost 1 base, and 7 bases stayed unmatched. The CDR3 extends over 16 amino acids. Germline CDR1 is LGHNA and CDR2 is YSLEER. Study observations and caveats: Spike-specific responses of CD8+ and CD4+ T cells were reported to display substantial breadth after vaccination.

This rearrangement joins TRBV4-3 to TRBJ2-1, with 8 bases lining up with TRBD2. The source of this sequence is a person aged 18-65 years who received the Ad26.COV2.S COVID-19 vaccine or a placebo. Sample: peripheral blood, taken in a trial of Ad26.COV2.S vaccine versus placebo. CDR3 DNA sequence: TGCGCCAGCAGCACCCATAGCGGGAAATCCTACAATGAGCAGTTCTTC. As protein: CASSTHSGKSYNEQFF.